The 4 T cell receptor beta chains reported below all come from one sample, sequenced in a study of technical replicates of blood from several donors. TCRdb's copy holds only in-frame clones and misses some; the assay was immunoSEQ multiplex PCR. The sample includes fewer than 90,000 clones, almost 98% seen only once; the top ten take 0.2% to 0.25%. Source material: T cells isolated from PBMCs. The receptors shown here come from a human donor in good health.

The chain employs TRBV5-4 and TRBJ2-5; 9 bases are a match to TRBD1. J lost 1 base, V lost 4 bases, and 2 bases had no gene match. This CDR3 is 14 amino acids long. Germline-derived CDR1 and CDR2 are SGHNT and YYREEE (reference sequence). CDR3 DNA: TGTGCCAGCAGCGTACAGGGGGCCCAAGAGACCCAGTACTTC. Protein sequence: CASSVQGAQETQYF. The variable domain in full, completed from reference TRBV5-4 and TRBJ2-5, reads ETGVTQSPTHLIKTRGQQVTLRCSSQSGHNTVSWYQQALGQGPQFIFQYYREEENGRGNFPPRFSGLQFPNYSSELNVNALELDDSALYLCASSVQGAQETQYFGPGTRLLVL.

This chain joins TRBV7-2 and TRBJ2-3; weak D call: TRBD2 (5 bases). Germline-derived CDR1 and CDR2 are SGHTA and FQGNSA. Trimming took 3 bases from V and 6 from J, leaving 19 bases between them. The CDR3 has 16 residues. The CDR3, as DNA: TGTGCCAGCAGCTTTGGACCGGGAAGGTATTCGGATACGCAGTATTTT. This translates into CASSFGPGRYSDTQYF.

The gene calls are TRBV5-6 and TRBJ2-7; a weak D match, TRBD1 (6 bases). The CDR3 contains 14 residues. V lost 1 base and J 6 bases, leaving 14 bases between the germline ends. Germline-derived CDR1 and CDR2 are SGHDT and YYEEEE. CDR3 in amino acids: CASSLIQGRFEQYF. The CDR3, as DNA: TGTGCCAGCAGCTTGATACAGGGCAGGTTCGAGCAGTACTTC. The variable domain in full, with the rest retrieved from reference TRBV5-6 and TRBJ2-7, is DAGVTQSPTHLIKTRGQQVTLRCSPKSGHDTVSWYQQALGQGPQFIFQYYEEEERQRGNFPDRFSGHQFPNYSSELNVNALLLGDSALYLCASSLIQGRFEQYFGPGTRLTVT.

The chain recombines TRBV11-2 with TRBJ2-3, with D tentatively TRBD2 (6 bases). This CDR3 spans 13 amino acids. Germline-derived CDR1 and CDR2 are SGHAT and FQNNGV. The V and J ends lost 8 bases and 2 bases respectively, with 11 bases between them. The CDR3, as DNA: TGTGCCAGCGATAGCGGTTTCACAGATACGCAGTATTTT. Residues: CASDSGFTDTQYF.